The rows below give T cell receptor beta chains drawn from one sample of a study of regulatory and conventional T cells in RAG deficiency. Clones were read by immunoSEQ multiplex PCR, and TCRdb kept only the in-frame ones, dropping some. This sample has 45,000 to 50,000 clones; 75% to 90% occur once, and the top ten carry 0.51%. The same sample was also used in a study of regulatory T cells.

Sequenced material: CD4+ effector T cells sorted from blood. All receptors derive from a human donor in good health. Each CDR3 is given with its conserved first and last residue. The D gene is left open where the match is weak. Size values are once, few and many counts, or a class for expanded clones, and some rows have none.

>.|TRBV10-3|TRBJ1-4|.|14
CAISDRPSNEKLFF
TGCGCCATCAGTGACAGACCTTCTAATGAAAAACTGTTTTTT
>TRBD1|TRBV5-5|TRBJ2-5|.|15
CASSWGTGGGETQYF
TGTGCCAGCAGCTGGGGGACAGGGGGCGGAGAGACCCAGTACTTC
>TRBD2|TRBV4-2|TRBJ2-3|.|19
CASSQDPSSGGVFTDTQYF
TGTGCCAGCAGCCAAGACCCCTCTAGCGGGGGGGTATTCACAGATACGCAGTATTTT
>.|TRBV5-1|TRBJ1-5|once|14
CASSPEGGLQPQHF
TGCGCCAGCAGCCCGGAAGGGGGTTTGCAGCCCCAGCATTTT
>.|TRBV14|TRBJ2-6|.|16
CASSQGGRLLANVLTF
TGTGCCAGCAGCCAAGGGGGTCGTTTATTGGCCAACGTCCTGACTTTC
>.|TRBV6-1|TRBJ2-7|.|14
CASTPETPTYEQYF
TGTGCCAGCACCCCCGAGACCCCCACCTACGAGCAGTACTTC
>.|TRBV29-1|TRBJ2-7|once|13
CSVSGRLHYEQYF
TGCAGCGTTTCGGGGAGACTCCACTACGAGCAGTACTTC
>.|TRBV11-3|TRBJ2-7|.|14
CASSLAPGFYEQYF
TGTGCCAGCAGCTTAGCCCCAGGGTTCTACGAGCAGTACTTC
>TRBD1|TRBV7-9|TRBJ1-3|.|14
CASSLATGVNTIYF
TGTGCCAGCAGCTTAGCGACAGGGGTAAACACCATATATTTT
>.|TRBV7-7|TRBJ2-7|.|14
CASSLGADGYEQYF
TGTGCTAGCAGCTTAGGGGCCGACGGCTACGAGCAGTACTTC
>.|TRBV2|TRBJ1-3|once|16
CASSEDGPISGNTIYF
TGTGCCAGCAGTGAAGACGGACCGATCTCTGGAAACACCATATATTTT
>.|TRBV7-2|TRBJ1-6|once|15
CASSLDRGYNSPLHF
TGTGCCAGCAGCTTAGACAGAGGGTATAATTCACCCCTCCACTTT
>.|TRBV7-5|TRBJ2-7|.|18
CAKPLIGCGVLGEHEQYF
TGTGCCAAGCCACTTATCGGTTGCGGCGTATTGGGAGAGCACGAGCAGTACTTC
>TRBD1|TRBV6-5|TRBJ2-3|.|15
CASRSGTVYTDTQYF
TGTGCCAGCAGATCCGGGACAGTCTACACAGATACGCAGTATTTT
>TRBD2|TRBV4-2|TRBJ2-1|few|16
CASSQDSGGGYNEQFF
TGTGCCAGCAGCCAAGATTCCGGGGGGGGCTACAATGAGCAGTTCTTC
>.|TRBV4-1|TRBJ2-7|.|16
CASSQDYSVPSYEQYF
TGCGCCAGCAGCCAAGATTACAGCGTTCCCTCCTACGAGCAGTACTTC
>TRBD1|TRBV5-1|TRBJ1-2|once|15
CASSRQGSANYGYTF
TGCGCCAGCAGCCGACAGGGGTCGGCTAACTATGGCTACACCTTC
>.|TRBV11-2|TRBJ2-7|.|14
CASSPRTPDAEQYF
TGTGCCAGCAGCCCCCGAACCCCGGACGCGGAGCAGTACTTC
>TRBD2|TRBV6-4|TRBJ2-1|.|15
CASSGLAGENNEQFF
TGTGCCAGCAGCGGACTAGCCGGAGAGAACAATGAGCAGTTCTTC
>TRBD1|TRBV5-1|TRBJ1-1|.|15
CASSRMTGVNTEAFF
TGCGCCAGCAGCAGGATGACAGGGGTGAACACTGAAGCTTTCTTT
>TRBD2|TRBV18|TRBJ2-1|.|15
CASSPGLAGGNEQFF
TGTGCCAGCTCACCGGGACTAGCGGGAGGCAATGAGCAGTTCTTC
>.|TRBV28|TRBJ1-3|.|17
CASSLGPRDDSGNTIYF
TGTGCCAGCAGTTTAGGACCGCGGGATGACTCTGGAAACACCATATATTTT
>TRBD2|TRBV6-5|TRBJ2-7|.|15
CASTISGGHSYEQYF
TGTGCCAGCACCATCAGCGGGGGACACTCCTACGAGCAGTACTTC
>.|TRBV2|TRBJ1-2|.|14
CASRRSGGPNGYTF
TGTGCCAGCAGGCGATCGGGGGGCCCTAATGGCTACACCTTC
>.|TRBV18|TRBJ2-7|.|14
CASSPPPPTYEQYF
TGTGCCAGCTCACCACCTCCACCGACCTACGAGCAGTACTTC
>.|TRBV6-5|TRBJ1-1|few|15
CASSYSGRGYSEAFF
TGTGCCAGCAGTTACTCGGGCAGGGGATATTCTGAAGCTTTCTTT
>.|TRBV18|TRBJ2-1|.|11
CASSPASEQFF
TGTGCCAGCTCACCCGCGAGTGAGCAGTTCTTC
>TRBD1|TRBV6-5|TRBJ1-5|once|15
CAGGGDRDSNQPQHF
TGTGCGGGCGGTGGGGACAGGGACAGCAATCAGCCCCAGCATTTT
>.|TRBV5-1|TRBJ2-7|.|13
CASREPSINEQYF
TGCGCCAGCAGAGAACCTAGCATTAACGAGCAGTACTTC
>.|TRBV19|TRBJ2-4|.|17
CASSISAGSRSKNIQYF
TGTGCCAGTAGTATCTCGGCGGGAAGTAGGAGCAAAAACATTCAGTACTTC
>.|TRBV18|TRBJ1-6|.|13
CASSEDRNSPLHF
TGTGCCAGCTCAGAGGACAGAAATTCACCCCTCCACTTT
>.|TRBV5-1|TRBJ1-1|.|14
CASSWGSQNTEAFF
TGCGCCAGCAGCTGGGGCAGCCAGAACACTGAAGCTTTCTTT
>TRBD2|TRBV29-1|TRBJ2-7|.|13
CSVARRLADEQYF
TGCAGCGTTGCCCGAAGACTAGCGGACGAGCAGTACTTC
>.|TRBV6-1|TRBJ1-6|.|15
CASSRNGQDGSPLHF
TGTGCCAGCAGTCGGAACGGGCAGGACGGTTCACCCCTCCACTTT
>.|TRBV29-1|TRBJ1-1|.|12
CSVIRDGTEAFF
TGCAGCGTTATTCGTGACGGCACTGAAGCTTTCTTT
>.|TRBV9|TRBJ1-3|.|15
CASQRGPNAGNTIYF
TGTGCCAGCCAACGGGGGCCCAACGCTGGAAACACCATATATTTT
>.|TRBV11-2|TRBJ1-1|.|14
CASSFKTGNTEAFF
TGTGCCAGCAGCTTCAAGACGGGAAACACTGAAGCTTTCTTT
>TRBD1|TRBV7-6|TRBJ1-1|.|13
CASSSRDRGEAFF
TGTGCCAGCAGCTCACGGGACAGAGGTGAAGCTTTCTTT
>.|TRBV14|TRBJ2-7|once|13
CASSQDLASEQYF
TGTGCCAGCAGCCAAGATCTAGCGAGCGAGCAGTACTTC
>.|TRBV30|TRBJ2-1|.|15
CAWIRRGGLYNEQFF
TGTGCCTGGATCAGGCGAGGGGGACTTTACAATGAGCAGTTCTTC
>.|TRBV19|TRBJ1-1|few|13
CASSELSGTEAFF
TGTGCCAGTAGTGAGCTATCGGGCACTGAAGCTTTCTTT
>.|TRBV18|TRBJ1-6|.|15
CASSPQSSYNSPLHF
TGTGCCAGCTCACCCCAGAGCTCCTATAATTCACCCCTCCACTTT
>.|TRBV5-6|TRBJ2-3|.|15
CASNRDRGATDTQYF
TGTGCCAGCAATCGGGATAGGGGGGCCACAGATACGCAGTATTTT
>TRBD1|TRBV6-5|TRBJ1-1|.|15
CAIPRDRGLNTEAFF
TGTGCCATCCCACGAGACAGGGGCCTGAACACTGAAGCTTTCTTT
>.|TRBV19|TRBJ2-3|once|14
CASSIAGATDTQYF
TGTGCCAGTAGTATAGCTGGGGCCACAGATACGCAGTATTTT
>TRBD1|TRBV25-1|TRBJ1-4|.|13
CASSQGGNEKLFF
TGTGCCAGCAGCCAGGGGGGAAATGAAAAACTGTTTTTT
>.|TRBV15|TRBJ1-2|.|14
CATRPTKSNYGYTF
TGTGCCACCAGGCCGACAAAATCTAACTATGGCTACACCTTC
>TRBD2|TRBV6-5|TRBJ2-7|once|16
CASSFSPGTRAYEQYF
TGTGCCAGCAGTTTCTCACCCGGGACTAGAGCCTACGAGCAGTACTTC
>.|TRBV4-1|TRBJ2-5|.|15
CASSQDGTAGETQYF
TGCGCCAGCAGCCAAGATGGCACGGCAGGGGAGACCCAGTACTTC
>TRBD1|TRBV5-1|TRBJ1-1|.|15
CASSSRTGVVTEAFF
TGCGCCAGCAGTTCGAGGACAGGGGTGGTCACTGAAGCTTTCTTT
>TRBD1|TRBV2|TRBJ1-4|.|14
CASSLDRGKEKLFF
TGTGCCAGCAGCCTCGACAGGGGGAAAGAAAAACTGTTTTTT